A single sample is the source of the 26 T cell receptor beta chains below, sequenced in a study of memory CD4+ T cells and cytomegalovirus serostatus. The repertoire was sequenced with immunoSEQ multiplex PCR; TCRdb's copy has only in-frame clones and lacks some. The data contain about 64,000 clones, more than 70% of them singletons. Single viable CD3+CD4+CD8-CD45RO+ cells were sorted as the memory CD4+ T cells. The material sequenced was memory CD4+ T cells from blood. All receptors derive from an adult in good health and CMV-seronegative.

This chain links TRBV5-1 with TRBJ2-3, with 9 bases lining up with TRBD2. The CDR3 sequence is 15 residues long. Trimming at V came to 4 bases and at J to 2 bases, leaving 5 bases not matched to a gene. CDR1 and CDR2 (germline): SGHRS, YFSETQ. DNA of the CDR3: TGCGCCAGCAGCACCAGACTAGCGGACACAGATACGCAGTATTTT. Protein product: CASSTRLADTDTQYF.

The chain links TRBV10-1 to TRBJ1-1; 9 bases match TRBD1. This CDR3 comprises 14 residues. V lost 0 bases and J lost 10; bases outside the gene matches: 6. Germline lookup yields CDR1 WNHNN and CDR2 SYGVQD (reference sequence). The CDR3 DNA sequence: TGCGCCAGCAGTGAGTCCGGGACAGGGCTTCGAGCTTTCTTT. This translates into CASSESGTGLRAFF.

The gene calls are TRBV19 and TRBJ2-3; D gene uncertain. Germline V gene sequence: CDR1 LNHDA, CDR2 SQIVND (reference sequence). The CDR3 is made up of 12 amino acids. V was trimmed by 5 bases and J by 4 bases, leaving 7 bases between them. This chain's CDR3 is CASSYGSDTQYF. The CDR3 DNA is TGTGCCAGTAGTTACGGGTCAGATACGCAGTATTTT. Using reference TRBV19 and TRBJ2-3 for the parts outside the CDR3, the full variable domain is DGGITQSPKYLFRKEGQNVTLSCEQNLNHDAMYWYRQDPGQGLRLIYYSQIVNDFQKGDIAEGYSVSREKKESFPLTVTSAQKNPTAFYLCASSYGSDTQYFGPGTRLTVL.

The chain employs TRBV5-4 and TRBJ1-4; TRBD1 matches at 7 bases. Germline loops: CDR1 SGHNT, CDR2 YYREEE (reference sequence). J lost 3 bases, V lost 5 bases, and 7 bases had no gene match. The CDR3 sequence is 15 residues long. The CDR3 DNA sequence: TGTGCCAGCAGTCCGGGAGGGGGCTCTAATGAAAAACTGTTTTTT. Encoded protein: CASSPGGGSNEKLFF.

This clone was seen once. The chain carries TRBV10-3 and TRBJ2-5, with TRBD2 matching over 9 bases. The CDR3 extends over 13 amino acids. Looked up from germline, CDR1 is ENHRY and CDR2 is SYGVKD. Losses at the gene ends were 8 bases for V and 5 bases for J; bases not matched to a gene: 6. CDR3: CAIGRAGGETQYF. The CDR3 region has the DNA TGTGCCATCGGGAGGGCGGGAGGGGAGACCCAGTACTTC.

The chain links TRBV11-1 to TRBJ1-1; D is undetermined. Germline CDR1 reads SGHAT; CDR2 reads FQDESV (reference sequence). This CDR3 comprises 16 residues. Trimming left V 0 bases short and J 0 bases short, with 11 bases between. The CDR3 DNA sequence: TGTGCCAGCAGCTTAGCCTCCTTCTACATGAACACTGAAGCTTTCTTT. Encoded protein: CASSLASFYMNTEAFF. The entire variable domain, with the rest obtained from reference TRBV11-1 and TRBJ1-1, is as follows: EAEVAQSPRYKITEKSQAVAFWCDPISGHATLYWYRQILGQGPELLVQFQDESVVDDSQLPKDRFSAERLKGVDSTLKIQPAELGDSAMYLCASSLASFYMNTEAFFGQGTRLTVV.

CDR3 loop: CASSQGRGIQYF. The DNA for the CDR3 is TGTGCCAGCAGCCAAGGCAGGGGAATCCAGTACTTC. The J gene is TRBJ2-7, the V gene TRBV14; D possibly corresponds to TRBD1 (6 bases). With 1 base removed from V and 10 bases from J, the gap between germline ends came to 11 bases. The CDR3 is 12 residues long. Germline CDR1 SGHDN, CDR2 FVKESK.

This rearrangement joins TRBV4-1 to TRBJ2-6, with a weak D call TRBD1 (6 bases). The CDR3 loop spans 16 amino acids. V was pared by 4 bases and J by 4 bases, with 14 bases between. CDR1 and CDR2 (germline): MGHRA, YSYEKL. This CDR3 reads CASSPLGARGANVLTF. CDR3 sequence (DNA): TGCGCCAGCAGCCCCTTGGGGGCGCGGGGGGCCAACGTCCTGACTTTC.

Written as DNA, the CDR3 is TGTGCCAGCTCACCAAGAGGGCTCGAGCTTGACGAGCAGTACTTC. This encodes CASSPRGLELDEQYF. The gene calls are TRBV18 and TRBJ2-7; possible D gene TRBD2, 5 bases. The V end was cut by 2 bases, the J end by 5 bases, with 16 bases between. This CDR3 is built from 15 residues. The germline V gene encodes CDR1 KGHSH and CDR2 LQKENI.

This clone was found a few times. V and J are TRBV7-9 and TRBJ1-4; TRBD1 is a possible D gene (5 bases). The CDR3 has 16 amino acids. V was clipped by 1 base and J by 7 bases, with 16 bases between them. CDR1 is SEHNR and CDR2 is FQNEAQ in the germline V gene (reference sequence). CDR3 DNA sequence: TGTGCCAGCAGCTTAGGAGTAGGGTCAGGGAGTGAAAAACTGTTTTTT. Its translation is CASSLGVGSGSEKLFF.

The rearrangement uses TRBV7-3 and TRBJ2-3; 11 bases are shared with TRBD1. This CDR3 has 17 amino acids. Germline trimming cut 5 bases from V and 2 bases from J; bases unmatched to any gene: 9. Germline-derived CDR1 and CDR2 are SGHTA and FQGTGA. The CDR3, as DNA: TGTGCCAGCAGCGGCACCGGGACAGGGGGATTCACAGATACGCAGTATTTT. Protein sequence: CASSGTGTGGFTDTQYF.

The chain is built from TRBV2 and TRBJ2-2; D is ambiguous. The CDR3 is 14 residues long. The germline V gene has CDR1 SNHLY and CDR2 FYNNEI. V lost 0 bases, J lost 3 bases, and 5 bases lay in between. The DNA of the CDR3 is TGTGCCAGCAGTGAAGCGAGTCACACCGGGGAGCTGTTTTTT. It codes for CASSEASHTGELFF.

In DNA form, the CDR3 reads TGTGCCAGCAGCTTTACCGGGACCTATGGCTACACCTTC. This sequence encodes CASSFTGTYGYTF. The rearrangement uses TRBV7-9 and TRBJ1-2, with D maybe TRBD1 (5 bases). This CDR3 contains 13 residues. With 3 bases removed from V and 4 bases from J, the gap between germline ends came to 9 bases. The V gene's germline CDR1 is SEHNR and CDR2 FQNEAQ (reference sequence).

The chain carries TRBV28 and TRBJ1-3; D is perhaps TRBD1 (6 bases). This CDR3 comprises 16 residues. Trimming removed 4 bases from V and 0 bases from J, with 13 bases in between. The germline V gene encodes CDR1 MDHEN and CDR2 SYDVKM. The CDR3 here is CASSYPGTNSGNTIYF. For the CDR3, the DNA is TGTGCCAGCAGTTATCCCGGGACAAACTCTGGAAACACCATATATTTT.

The chain recombines TRBV19 with TRBJ1-2, with D uncertain. Germline assignment: CDR1 LNHDA and CDR2 SQIVND (reference sequence). V lost 0 bases to trimming and J lost 1 base, with 3 bases between them. The CDR3 spans 13 residues. The CDR3 nucleotides read TGTGCCAGTAGTATAGACAGTAACTATGGCTACACCTTC. Encoded protein: CASSIDSNYGYTF.

The V call is TRBV20-1, the J call TRBJ2-7; D is ambiguous. Germline CDR1 is DFQATT and CDR2 is SNEGSKA (reference sequence). The CDR3 runs 10 residues. V was clipped by 6 bases and J by 3 bases, with 6 bases between them. The CDR3: CSALDYEQYF. Written as DNA, the CDR3 is TGCAGTGCCTTAGACTACGAGCAGTACTTC.

The chain joins TRBV6-4 to TRBJ1-2; D remains unclear. Germline-derived CDR1 and CDR2 are MRHNA and SNTAGT. The CDR3 totals 13 residues. V lost 4 bases and J lost 8, with 14 bases in between. Here the CDR3 reads CASSVDPFFGYTF. The CDR3 coding sequence is TGTGCCAGCAGTGTCGACCCATTCTTCGGCTACACCTTC.

Comments on this clone: Sequence at one end of the junction differs from germline and may be a read error. The chain uses TRBV29-1 and TRBJ2-7; TRBD2 aligns across 8 bases. There are 15 residues in the CDR3. The V gene's germline CDR1 is SQVTM and CDR2 ANQGSEA. CDR3 residues: CSVLGGIGTSEVEVF. CDR3 DNA: TGCAGCGTTCTTGGGGGGATCGGGACTAGTGAAGTTGAGGTATTC.

This chain uses TRBV25-1 with TRBJ2-3; the match to TRBD2 covers 15 bases. V shed 3 bases and J 8 bases; nucleotides not matched to a gene: 9. Germline V gives CDR1 MGHDK, CDR2 SYGVNS. This CDR3 contains 17 residues. Written as DNA, the CDR3 is TGTGCCAGCAGTGATCCGGGACTAGCGGGAGGTAGTGGTACGCAGTATTTT. Its protein product is CASSDPGLAGGSGTQYF. Combining the CDR3 with reference TRBV25-1 and TRBJ2-3 gives the whole variable domain EADIYQTPRYLVIGTGKKITLECSQTMGHDKMYWYQQDPGMELHLIHYSYGVNSTEKGDLSSESTVSRIRTEHFPLTLESARPSHTSQYLCASSDPGLAGGSGTQYFGPGTRLTVL.

This clone was counted ten times or more. This chain connects TRBV28 to TRBJ1-4; D possibly corresponds to TRBD1 (6 bases). This CDR3 is 17 amino acids long. V was trimmed by 3 bases and J by 2 bases, leaving 16 bases between them. From germline, CDR1 is MDHEN and CDR2 SYDVKM. In DNA form, the CDR3 reads TGTGCCAGCAGTTTCTCCTCCAGGGGAATGACTAATGAAAAACTGTTTTTT. This translates into CASSFSSRGMTNEKLFF. The variable domain in full, completed from reference TRBV28 and TRBJ1-4, reads DVKVTQSSRYLVKRTGEKVFLECVQDMDHENMFWYRQDPGLGLRLIYFSYDVKMKEKGDIPEGYSVSREKKERFSLILESASTNQTSMYLCASSFSSRGMTNEKLFFGSGTQLSVL.

The chain uses TRBV28 and TRBJ1-4; 8 bases fit TRBD1. The CDR3 extends over 16 amino acids. Germline values: CDR1 MDHEN, CDR2 SYDVKM. Trimming cost V 6 bases and J 4 bases; bases outside gene matches: 10. CDR3 in DNA: TGTGCCAGCAGCGGACAGGGTGAGGGAGATAATGAAAAACTGTTTTTT. Encoded protein: CASSGQGEGDNEKLFF.

This clone was detected only a few times. The chain combines TRBV13 with TRBJ2-7; TRBD2 is a possible D gene (5 bases). CDR3 size: 13 residues. Trimming took off 2 bases at V and 3 bases at J, with 8 bases between the two ends. In germline, CDR1 is PRHDT, CDR2 FYEKMQ (reference sequence). The DNA for the CDR3 is TGTGCCAGCAGCTTATTCGGGAACTACGAGCAGTACTTC. This codes for CASSLFGNYEQYF. Full variable domain (rest looked up from reference TRBV13 and TRBJ2-7): AAGVIQSPRHLIKEKRETATLKCYPIPRHDTVYWYQQGPGQDPQFLISFYEKMQSDKGSIPDRFSAQQFSDYHSELNMSSLELGDSALYFCASSLFGNYEQYFGPGTRLTVT.

By sample share, this clone is medium-sized. V is TRBV19 and J is TRBJ2-7; TRBD2 agrees at 7 bases. Per germline, CDR1 LNHDA and CDR2 SQIVND (reference sequence). The CDR3 runs to 15 residues. V was clipped by 6 bases and J by 2 bases; unmatched bases: 10. CDR3 in amino acids: CASRSPGEGTYEQYF. DNA for the CDR3: TGTGCCAGTAGATCCCCCGGGGAGGGCACCTACGAGCAGTACTTC.

The genes are TRBV18 and TRBJ1-3, with 9 nucleotides matching TRBD1. Germline V gene sequence: CDR1 KGHSH, CDR2 LQKENI. V was clipped by 2 bases and J by 2 bases; unmatched bases: 4. The CDR3 has 16 amino acids. CDR3 coding DNA: TGTGCCAGCTCACCAGCGGGACAGGGAACTGGAAACACCATATATTTT. It specifies CASSPAGQGTGNTIYF.

The rearrangement links TRBV29-1 to TRBJ1-1; no firm D call. Germline V gives CDR1 SQVTM, CDR2 ANQGSEA. The V end lost 7 bases, the J end lost 0 bases, and 15 bases lay between the germline ends. The CDR3 sequence is 14 residues long. DNA for the CDR3: TGCAGCGGGTGGAGTCCGAGCATGAACACTGAAGCTTTCTTT. Translated: CSGWSPSMNTEAFF.

The chain's CDR3 is CASSRSNLRHLYNEQFF. DNA for the CDR3: TGTGCCAGCAGCCGCTCGAACTTGCGCCACCTCTACAATGAGCAGTTCTTC. The chain is built from TRBV5-6 and TRBJ2-1; the D is unclear. The CDR3 loop spans 17 amino acids. Per the germline V gene, CDR1 is SGHDT and CDR2 is YYEEEE. Deletions cut 4 bases from V and 3 bases from J, with 20 bases between.